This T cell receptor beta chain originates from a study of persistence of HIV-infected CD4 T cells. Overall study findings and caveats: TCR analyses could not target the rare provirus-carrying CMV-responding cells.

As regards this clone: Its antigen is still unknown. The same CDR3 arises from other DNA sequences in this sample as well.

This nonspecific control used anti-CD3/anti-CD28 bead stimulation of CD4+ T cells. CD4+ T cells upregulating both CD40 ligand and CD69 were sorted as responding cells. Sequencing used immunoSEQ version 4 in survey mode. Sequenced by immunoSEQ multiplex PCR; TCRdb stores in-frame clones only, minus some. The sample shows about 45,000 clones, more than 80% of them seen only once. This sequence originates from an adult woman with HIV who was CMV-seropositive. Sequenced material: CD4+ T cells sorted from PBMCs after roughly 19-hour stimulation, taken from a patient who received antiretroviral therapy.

As DNA, the CDR3 is TGTGCCAGCAGCCAAGACCTGCAGGGGGCGTCCGGCTACACCTTC. Translated, it gives CASSQDLQGASGYTF. This rearrangement joins TRBV3-1 (or the pseudogene TRBV3-2) to TRBJ1-2, with 8 bases matching TRBD1. CDR1 and CDR2 (germline): LGHDT, YNNKEL (reference sequence). This CDR3 has 15 residues. V was pared by 0 bases and J by 8 bases, with 8 bases of the junction left unmatched.